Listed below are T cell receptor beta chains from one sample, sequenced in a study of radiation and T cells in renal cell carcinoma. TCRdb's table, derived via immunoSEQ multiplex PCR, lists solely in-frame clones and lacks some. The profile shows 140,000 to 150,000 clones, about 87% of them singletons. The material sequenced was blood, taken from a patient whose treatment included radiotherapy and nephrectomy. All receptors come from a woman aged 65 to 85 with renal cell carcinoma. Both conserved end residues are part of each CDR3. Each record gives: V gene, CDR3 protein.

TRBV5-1,CASSFDGGGNQPQHF
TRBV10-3,CAIKAGGTGELFF
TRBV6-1,CASSERTGGHSPLHF
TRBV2,CASSEFGVDTEAFF
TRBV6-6,CASRPGGYETQYF
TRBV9,CASSGGQGAGDKLFF
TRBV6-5,CASSYSRGLGAEAFF
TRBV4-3,CASSQFSGGSDTQYF
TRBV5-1,CASSPRLAGAQETQYF
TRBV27,CASSFGTGNTEAFF
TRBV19,CASRDRGSGNTEAFF
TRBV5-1,CASSANGDRRYNEQFF
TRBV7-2,CASSPKAGLAEAFF
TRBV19,CASSIGEGYEQYF
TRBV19,CASSISGGSYNEQFF
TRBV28,CASTIGPANSPLHF
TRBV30,CAWRPHLAGGVKETQYF
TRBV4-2,CASSQPGTGYEKLFF
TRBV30,CAWSVGDPSGYTF
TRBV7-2,CASSLARSTDTQYF